A selection of T cell receptor beta chains follows, all from one sample in a study of blood T cell dynamics during melanoma immunotherapy. Produced via immunoSEQ multiplex PCR; TCRdb's table is partial and in-frame only. The sample holds some 10,000 clones, about 90% seen once. The sample in question was blood, obtained from a patient treated with checkpoint blockade. The receptors originated from a human donor with melanoma. Both conserved end residues are part of each CDR3.

>TRBJ1-6|TRBV4-3
CASSQNRENSPLHF
>TRBJ2-5|TRBV6-5
CASSYSKTQYF
>TRBJ1-5|TRBV15
CATSRDHSNQPQHF
>TRBJ2-2|TRBV6-5
CASSPRSTGELFF
>TRBJ1-2|TRBV7-2
CASSLRTYGYTF
>TRBJ2-7|TRBV5-4
CASSSLGSTYEQYF
>TRBJ1-5|TRBV28
CASIPGLFNQPQHF
>TRBJ2-7|TRBV4-3
CASSQPGTGVTYEQYF
>TRBJ2-1|TRBV6-6
CASSYETSGGQSGQFF
>TRBJ2-5|TRBV5-4
CASSLGSGSAVETQYF
>TRBJ1-2|TRBV12-5
CASGFRTAPNYGYTF
>TRBJ2-6|TRBV21-1
CASGNIAGGLTGANVLTF
>TRBJ1-6|TRBV7-8
CASSYGGGSYNSPLHF
>TRBJ2-3|TRBV29-1
CSVGTSGGNTDTQYF
>TRBJ1-1|TRBV5-3
CARSSVELARRTEAFF
>TRBJ2-3|TRBV7-2
CASSLEPAGGTDTQYF
>TRBJ2-5|TRBV14
CASSQTWTSGEETQYF
>TRBJ2-3|TRBV27
CASRAGGADTQYF
>TRBJ1-3|TRBV28
CASQGGGTGNTIYF
>TRBJ1-1|TRBV10-2
CASRRAQPDTEAFF
>TRBJ2-2|TRBV4-3
CASSQDPRDTGELFF
>TRBJ2-3|TRBV15
CATSRGRSDTQYF
>TRBJ1-2|TRBV2
CASSVGPNYGYTF
>TRBJ2-5|TRBV7-2
CASSLGGTGWQETQYF
>TRBJ2-5|TRBV19
CASSRGQGILTQYF
>TRBJ1-5|TRBV7-2
CASSWTGGNQPQHF
>TRBJ1-5|TRBV5-8
CASTGKGGINQPQHF
>TRBJ2-1|TRBV11-2
CASSSGLAGGNEQFF
>TRBJ2-5|TRBV7-6
CASSLGGRETQYF